The clone carrying this TCR beta chain was counted only a few times. The target antigen is unknown. Combining a sample-barcoded 5' primer with a J-beta primer mix, a second PCR ran for roughly 7 to 12 cycles. A template-switch adaptor that had 12 random nucleotides put a tag on each cDNA molecule. TCRdb re-called the 5' RACE reads with MiXCR, one entry per CDR3 protein. The top ten hold less than 15% of the sample, which has about 1.1 million distinct CDR3 sequences, around two fifths seen once. The CDR3 has 16 amino acids. The germline gives CDR1 SGDLS, CDR2 YYNGEE. J gave up 1 base and V 3 bases, and 9 bases lay outside the gene matches. This sample was taken from a study of blood T cells in healthy people across ages. Findings and caveats of the study: Relative to aged donors, long-lived donors carried more naive CD4+ cells and displayed higher diversity.

This receptor was obtained from a man between 18 and 29 years old in good health. The sequenced sample consisted of blood. The chain employs TRBV9 and TRBJ1-1; 7 bases map to TRBD1. The CDR3 DNA reads as TGTGCCAGCAGCGCCCACCCACAGGGGACGAACACTGAAGCTTTCTTT. Protein product: CASSAHPQGTNTEAFF. Drawing the rest from reference TRBV9 and TRBJ1-1, the complete variable domain is DSGVTQTPKHLITATGQRVTLRCSPRSGDLSVYWYQQSLDQGLQFLIQYYNGEERAKGNILERFSAQQFPDLHSELNLSSLELGDSALYFCASSAHPQGTNTEAFFGQGTRLTVV.